These 15 T cell receptor beta chains originate from one sample sequenced in a study of blood T cell repertoires in COVID-19. Profiling relied on immunoSEQ multiplex PCR, and the TCRdb table lists in-frame clones only, not all of them. The data contain about 190,000 clones, around 78% of them singletons. The sample taken for sequencing was peripheral blood. These receptors all stem from a woman of 80 years or more with active or convalescent COVID-19.

The J gene is TRBJ2-5, the V gene TRBV3-1 (or the pseudogene TRBV3-2), with unresolved D. Between the trimmed V and J ends, which lost 0 bases and 13 bases, there was a span of 12 bases. Germline V lookup: CDR1 LGHDT, CDR2 YNNKEL (reference sequence). There are 12 residues in the CDR3. In DNA form, the CDR3 reads TGTGCCAGCAGCCAAGATGGAGCAAGGAGGTACTTC. Its translation is CASSQDGARRYF.

The rearrangement joins TRBV27 to TRBJ2-7; possibly TRBD1 for D (6 bases). The V end was cut by 6 bases, the J end by 4 bases, with 16 bases between. The CDR3 contains 14 residues. The germline gives CDR1 MNHEY, CDR2 SMNVEV (reference sequence). In DNA, the CDR3 is TGTGCCAGCAGGCGACAGGTTCTTTCGTACGAGCAGTACTTC. Encoded protein: CASRRQVLSYEQYF.

The chain is built from TRBV18 and TRBJ1-1; D possibly corresponds to TRBD1 (6 bases). This CDR3 is built from 14 residues. Trimming cost V 3 bases and J 3 bases, with 11 bases left between them. The germline V gene encodes CDR1 KGHSH and CDR2 LQKENI. The CDR3 bases are TGTGCCAGCTCACCCCCCAACAGGGACACTGAAGCTTTCTTT. Translated: CASSPPNRDTEAFF.

This clone showed up just a few times. The chain has TRBV11-2 and TRBJ1-6; D perhaps matches TRBD1 (6 bases). Germline CDR1 is SGHAT and CDR2 is FQNNGV. The CDR3 contains 18 residues. V shed 2 bases and J shed 7 bases, with 21 bases lying between them. The CDR3 nucleotides read TGTGCCAGCAGCTTATCACCCCAAGGACAGTCATTAAATTCACCCCTCCACTTT. It yields the protein CASSLSPQGQSLNSPLHF.

This chain connects TRBV7-8 to TRBJ2-5, with 11 bases lining up with TRBD2. This CDR3 has 15 residues. V lost 4 bases and J lost 4; bases outside the gene matches: 5. Per germline, CDR1 SGHVS and CDR2 FQNEAQ. This CDR3 reads CASSSIAGGAETQYF. CDR3 DNA sequence: TGTGCCAGCAGCTCGATAGCGGGGGGGGCAGAGACCCAGTACTTC.

This rearrangement joins TRBV7-8 to TRBJ2-5; 8 bases agree with TRBD1. The germline CDR1 and CDR2 sequences are SGHVS and FQNEAQ. Germline trimming cut 0 bases from V and 4 bases from J; bases unmatched to any gene: 1. The CDR3 has 14 residues. This chain's CDR3 is CASSLARGRETQYF. CDR3 nucleotides: TGTGCCAGCAGCTTAGCCAGGGGGCGAGAGACCCAGTACTTC.

The J gene is TRBJ2-1, the V gene TRBV6-5; 9 nucleotides match TRBD2. The trim removed 4 bases at V and 9 bases at J, leaving 13 bases unmatched. CDR1 and CDR2 (germline): MNHEY, SVGAGI. The CDR3 totals 16 residues. CDR3 nucleotides: TGTGCCAGCAGTTCGTTAGCGGGGGTTAAAGGTGTTGAGCAGTTCTTC. Protein product: CASSSLAGVKGVEQFF.

This rearrangement joins TRBV5-4 to TRBJ2-5; tentatively, D is TRBD2 (5 bases). Germline assignment: CDR1 SGHNT and CDR2 YYREEE (reference sequence). The CDR3 length is 14 residues. V was trimmed by 4 bases and J by 5 bases, leaving 15 bases between them. The CDR3 spells CASSLGVAEETQYF. CDR3 nucleotides: TGTGCCAGCAGCCTCGGGGTTGCTGAGGAGACCCAGTACTTC.

This clone has a handful of counts. This sequence joins TRBV7-2 and TRBJ2-7; TRBD1 matches 7 bases. The CDR3 runs 15 residues. CDR1 and CDR2 (germline): SGHTA, FQGNSA. V lost 5 bases to trimming and J lost 0 bases; unmatched junction nucleotides: 7. CDR3 amino acids: CASSKYRDSSYEQYF. CDR3 DNA sequence: TGTGCCAGCAGCAAATACCGGGACAGCTCCTACGAGCAGTACTTC.

J is TRBJ2-1 and V is TRBV7-2, with 11 bases identical to TRBD2. J lost 6 bases, V lost 4 bases, and 8 bases had no gene match. CDR1 is SGHTA and CDR2 is FQGNSA in the germline V gene. CDR3 length equals 16 residues. The CDR3 DNA reads TGTGCCAGCAGCTCCTTGGGGACTAGCGGTCTCAATGAGCAGTTCTTC. This codes for CASSSLGTSGLNEQFF.

V usage is TRBV5-1 and J usage is TRBJ1-1, with unresolved D. The CDR3 is 14 residues long. V gave up 4 bases and J gave up 2 bases, with 12 bases separating them. Germline CDR1 SGHRS, CDR2 YFSETQ. The CDR3 protein is CASSAQAYNTEAFF. CDR3 in DNA: TGCGCCAGCAGCGCCCAGGCGTATAACACTGAAGCTTTCTTT. The whole variable domain, remainder taken from reference TRBV5-1 and TRBJ1-1, is KAGVTQTPRYLIKTRGQQVTLSCSPISGHRSVSWYQQTPGQGLQFLFEYFSETQRNKGNFPGRFSGRQFSNSRSEMNVSTLELGDSALYLCASSAQAYNTEAFFGQGTRLTVV.

The chain recombines TRBV19 with TRBJ2-7; 8 nucleotides match TRBD2. Per the germline V gene, CDR1 is LNHDA and CDR2 is SQIVND (reference sequence). V shed 3 bases and J 0 bases; nucleotides not matched to a gene: 4. The CDR3 runs to 15 residues. CDR3 sequence: CASSIRGGSSYEQYF. CDR3 in DNA: TGTGCCAGTAGTATTCGCGGGGGGAGCTCCTACGAGCAGTACTTC.

In its sample, this clone was seen a few times. The J gene is TRBJ1-5, the V gene TRBV7-2, with unresolved D. The germline CDR1 and CDR2 sequences are SGHTA and FQGNSA. This CDR3 spans 13 amino acids. Trimming shortened V by 5 bases and J by 5 bases, and 10 bases separated the two germline ends. CDR3 in DNA: TGTGCCAGCAGCCCGACACTGTATCAGCCCCAGCATTTT. This sequence encodes CASSPTLYQPQHF.

The chain links TRBV5-8 to TRBJ2-7, with a possible D match to TRBD1 (6 bases). Trimming stripped 1 base from V and 2 bases from J, with 13 bases between. The V gene's germline CDR1 is SGHTS and CDR2 YDEGEE. The CDR3 has 15 amino acids. CDR3 sequence reads: CASSLQTGSPYEQYF. The CDR3 DNA follows: TGTGCCAGCAGCTTGCAGACAGGCTCTCCCTACGAGCAGTACTTC. The whole variable domain, filled in from reference TRBV5-8 and TRBJ2-7, reads EAGVTQSPTHLIKTRGQQATLRCSPISGHTSVYWYQQALGLGLQFLLWYDEGEERNRGNFPPRFSGRQFPNYSSELNVNALELEDSALYLCASSLQTGSPYEQYFGPGTRLTVT.

The V call is TRBV28, the J call TRBJ1-1, with D tentatively TRBD1 (6 bases). The CDR3 extends over 13 amino acids. With 7 bases removed from V and 5 bases from J, the gap between germline ends came to 14 bases. CDR1 and CDR2 from the germline V gene are MDHEN and SYDVKM. The CDR3: CASKWQGNTEAFF. The CDR3 bases are TGTGCCAGCAAATGGCAGGGGAATACTGAAGCTTTCTTT.